The clone carrying this T cell receptor (beta chain) was detected only a few times. The V segment lost 1 base and the J segment 5 bases; nucleotides outside the gene matches: 5. CDR1 is SNHLY and CDR2 is FYNNEI in the germline V gene. The CDR3 is 15 amino acids. In the original processing: Estimated nucleated cell counts came from reference gene primer amplification. The repertoire was sequenced with immunoSEQ multiplex PCR; TCRdb's copy has only in-frame clones and lacks some. V and J calls and clone size come straight from that table; D and trimming were deduced from the DNA. The table has approximately 30,000 clones, just over 85% seen once; the top ten hold approximately 24%. This sample was taken from a study of blood T cell repertoires in COVID-19. Study-wide context: Some COVID-19 samples were acute and others convalescent; all came from the United States, Italy and Spain. Nucleic acid was either cDNA or gDNA, and it came from T cells, B-cell-depleted T cells, or PBMCs.

Material for sequencing was peripheral blood. The genes are TRBV2 and TRBJ1-5; 7 positions agree with TRBD1. The TCR sequence derives from a human donor in a cohort sampled during active COVID-19. CDR3 DNA sequence: TGTGCCAGCAGTGAAGACGCAGGGGGATATCAGCCCCAGCATTTT. Its protein product is CASSEDAGGYQPQHF.